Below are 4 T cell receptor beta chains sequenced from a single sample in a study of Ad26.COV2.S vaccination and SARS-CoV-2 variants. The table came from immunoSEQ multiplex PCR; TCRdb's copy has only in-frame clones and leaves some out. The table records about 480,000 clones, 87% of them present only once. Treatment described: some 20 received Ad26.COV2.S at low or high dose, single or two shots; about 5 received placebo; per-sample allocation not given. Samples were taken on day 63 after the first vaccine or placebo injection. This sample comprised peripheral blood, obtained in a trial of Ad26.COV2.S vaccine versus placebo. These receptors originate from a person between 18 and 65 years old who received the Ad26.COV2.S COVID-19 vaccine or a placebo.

CDR3 protein: CASRPTGRETQYF. The DNA of the CDR3 is TGTGCCAGCAGACCGACAGGTCGGGAGACCCAGTACTTC. The V call is TRBV28, the J call TRBJ2-5; D might be TRBD1 (6 bases). CDR3 size: 13 residues. V lost 6 bases and J 5 bases, leaving 13 bases between the germline ends. The germline V gene has CDR1 MDHEN and CDR2 SYDVKM.

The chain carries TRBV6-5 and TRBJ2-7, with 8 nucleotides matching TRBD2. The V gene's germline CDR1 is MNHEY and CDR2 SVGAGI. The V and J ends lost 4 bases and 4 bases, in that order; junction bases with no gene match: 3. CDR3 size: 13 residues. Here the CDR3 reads CASSSGLGYEQYF. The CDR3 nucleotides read TGTGCCAGCAGTTCGGGACTAGGTTACGAGCAGTACTTC.

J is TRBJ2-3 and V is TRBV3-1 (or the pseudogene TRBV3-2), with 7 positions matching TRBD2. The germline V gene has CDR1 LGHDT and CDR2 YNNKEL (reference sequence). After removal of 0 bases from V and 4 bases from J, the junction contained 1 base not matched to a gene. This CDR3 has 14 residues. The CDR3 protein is CASSQDLAADTQYF. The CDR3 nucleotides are TGTGCCAGCAGCCAAGATCTAGCGGCAGATACGCAGTATTTT.

CDR3 loop: CAWSPGQGSFVQFF. CDR3 nucleotide sequence: TGTGCCTGGAGCCCGGGACAGGGGAGTTTCGTGCAGTTCTTC. The chain combines TRBV30 with TRBJ2-1, with TRBD1 identical over 10 bases. CDR3 length: 14 amino acids. Germline V lookup: CDR1 GTSNPN, CDR2 SVGIG (reference sequence). V trimming: 3 bases; J trimming: 12 bases; junction bases outside the gene matches: 11.